The 27 T cell receptor beta chains in this list originate from one sample, sequenced in a study of T-cell memory formation after mild COVID-19. MiXCR was run by TCRdb on the 5' RACE reads, yielding one entry per CDR3 protein. The data show under 550,000 distinct CDR3 sequences, with approximately 18% seen just once and about a fifth held by the top ten. The sample was PBMCs or a T cell subset sorted from them (not recorded which). The origin of the receptors is a young man who had mild COVID-19 (a few samples of this study predate the infection). Cell type and time point are not known.

The genes are TRBV7-9 and TRBJ1-1, with TRBD1 matching over 7 bases. The CDR3 has 16 amino acids. Germline assignment: CDR1 SEHNR and CDR2 FQNEAQ (reference sequence). With 0 bases clipped from V and 3 bases from J, the junction kept 7 bases outside the gene matches. The CDR3 sequence: CASSLAGTVLHTEAFF. The CDR3 DNA is TGTGCCAGCAGCTTAGCTGGGACAGTCCTACACACTGAAGCTTTCTTT.

The table lists this clonotype with many counts. Written as DNA, the CDR3 is TGTGCCAGCAGTGTTCGTGGGCTAGCGGGGGCCCAAGAGACCCAGTACTTC. It codes for CASSVRGLAGAQETQYF. The V gene is TRBV27, the J gene TRBJ2-5, with 10 bases aligning to TRBD2. In germline, CDR1 is MNHEY, CDR2 SMNVEV (reference sequence). The CDR3 runs to 17 residues. V lost 5 bases to trimming and J lost 1 base; unmatched junction nucleotides: 10.

The chain couples TRBV29-1 to TRBJ2-7; 7 nucleotides agree with TRBD1. The V segment lost 7 bases and the J segment 4 bases; nucleotides outside the gene matches: 10. This CDR3 has 13 residues. Germline assignment: CDR1 SQVTM and CDR2 ANQGSEA. This CDR3 reads CSAWTGPGYEQYF. CDR3 bases: TGCAGCGCCTGGACAGGTCCAGGTTACGAGCAGTACTTC.

This clonotype has just a few counts. The chain recombines TRBV7-9 with TRBJ1-2; D perhaps matches TRBD1 (5 bases). The CDR3 has 14 amino acids. V was pared by 6 bases and J by 2 bases, with 13 bases between. Germline loops: CDR1 SEHNR, CDR2 FQNEAQ (reference sequence). CDR3 sequence (DNA): TGTGCCAGCAGGGAACCGCGACAGAACTATGGCTACACCTTC. Protein product: CASREPRQNYGYTF.

This clonotype was observed a few times. This chain uses TRBV7-9 with TRBJ2-1; D call uncertain. Germline-derived CDR1 and CDR2 are SEHNR and FQNEAQ (reference sequence). The V and J ends lost 7 bases and 8 bases respectively, with 18 bases between them. CDR3 length equals 14 residues. In nucleotides, the CDR3 is TGTGCCAGCATCCACGACACCTTGGCCGATGAGCAGTTCTTC. Its translation is CASIHDTLADEQFF.

This clonotype has only a few counts. The chain carries TRBV10-3 and TRBJ2-7, with D maybe TRBD1 (5 bases). The V gene lost 10 bases and the J gene lost 5 bases, with 12 bases spanning the gap. Looked up from germline, CDR1 is ENHRY and CDR2 is SYGVKD. The CDR3 runs 11 residues. CDR3 residues: CATQRGDEQYF. The CDR3 region has the DNA TGTGCCACCCAAAGGGGCGACGAGCAGTACTTC.

The chain couples TRBV12-3 or TRBV12-4 to TRBJ2-5; TRBD2 matches at 10 bases. The CDR3 has 16 residues. J lost 8 bases, V lost 5 bases, and 14 bases had no gene match. CDR3: CASSTRPSAGGITQYF. The CDR3 region has the DNA TGTGCCAGCAGTACCCGCCCTTCAGCGGGGGGGATTACCCAGTACTTC.

In its sample, this clonotype was seen many times. V usage is TRBV5-1 and J usage is TRBJ2-2; TRBD1 agrees at 8 bases. Germline lookup yields CDR1 SGHRS and CDR2 YFSETQ. This CDR3 is 16 amino acids long. The junction had 6 bases not matched to a gene; V was cut back by 5 bases and J by 0 bases. The CDR3 reads CASRPRGPTNTGELFF. The CDR3 nucleotides read TGCGCCAGCAGGCCCAGGGGGCCCACGAACACCGGGGAGCTGTTTTTT.

This clonotype has just a few counts. The V and J genes are TRBV6-5 and TRBJ1-5; TRBD1 aligns across 9 bases. Germline loops: CDR1 MNHEY, CDR2 SVGAGI. This CDR3 is built from 18 residues. V lost 6 bases, J lost 5 bases, and 17 bases stayed unmatched. The CDR3 here is CASSSTPGQGAGDQPQHF. The CDR3 nucleotides are TGTGCCAGCAGCTCGACTCCGGGACAGGGCGCAGGTGATCAGCCCCAGCATTTT.

This chain uses TRBV7-9 with TRBJ2-3; either TRBD1 or TRBD2 may supply D (5 bases each). Deletions cut 5 bases from V and 6 bases from J, with 21 bases between. The CDR3 loop spans 16 amino acids. Germline values: CDR1 SEHNR, CDR2 FQNEAQ (reference sequence). CDR3: CASSPPGRRPTDTQYF. Written as DNA, the CDR3 is TGTGCCAGCAGCCCTCCGGGACGCCGGCCAACGGATACGCAGTATTTT.

This clonotype was observed at least ten times. V and J are TRBV7-2 and TRBJ2-5, with TRBD1 identical over 11 bases. Trimming cost V 0 bases and J 5 bases; bases outside gene matches: 2. The CDR3 is made up of 15 amino acids. Germline CDR1 and CDR2: SGHTA and FQGNSA. The CDR3 is CASSLAGTGGETQYF. In nucleotides, the CDR3 is TGTGCCAGCAGCTTAGCAGGGACAGGGGGGGAGACCCAGTACTTC.

The V and J genes are TRBV7-2 and TRBJ2-3; 8 bases map to TRBD2. CDR1 SGHTA and CDR2 FQGNSA come from the germline V gene. The CDR3 spans 16 residues. Unmatched junction bases numbered 13, after V lost 5 bases and J lost 6 bases. Written as DNA, the CDR3 is TGTGCCAGCAGCCTAAGGGGTAGCGGGGCGAGGGATACGCAGTATTTT. Translating gives CASSLRGSGARDTQYF.

This sequence joins TRBV20-1 and TRBJ2-5; D could derive from TRBD1 or TRBD2 (5 bases each). The V gene's germline CDR1 is DFQATT and CDR2 SNEGSKA (reference sequence). Trimming removed 4 bases from V and 7 bases from J, with 28 bases in between. This CDR3 contains 17 residues. CDR3 sequence: CSATTPLRDPHPGTQYF. The CDR3, as DNA: TGCAGTGCTACCACGCCGTTACGGGACCCCCACCCGGGGACCCAGTACTTC.

The V call is TRBV7-2, the J call TRBJ2-3; D call uncertain. The germline gives CDR1 SGHTA, CDR2 FQGNSA. This CDR3 is built from 15 residues. V was shortened by 5 bases and J by 0 bases, with 12 bases between the two germline ends. CDR3 DNA sequence: TGTGCCAGCAGCCGAGAGCCTCTCAGCACAGATACGCAGTATTTT. This translates into CASSREPLSTDTQYF.

This clonotype was counted a few times. V gene TRBV12-3 or TRBV12-4 combines with J gene TRBJ2-7; 10 bases match TRBD1. This CDR3 contains 15 residues. Trimming took 6 bases from V and 2 from J; bases not matched to a gene: 7. Written as DNA, the CDR3 is TGTGCCAGCAGAGGGACAGGGGTGTTCCCCTACGAGCAGTACTTC. This encodes CASRGTGVFPYEQYF.

The rearrangement links TRBV20-1 to TRBJ2-7; 9 nucleotides line up with TRBD2. The CDR3 extends over 14 amino acids. V lost 6 bases, J lost 3 bases, and 9 bases stayed unmatched. The germline gives CDR1 DFQATT, CDR2 SNEGSKA (reference sequence). The CDR3 loop is CSAVIAGARYEQYF. The DNA of the CDR3 is TGCAGTGCCGTCATAGCGGGGGCCCGCTACGAGCAGTACTTC.

This clonotype was seen just once. CDR3 nucleotide sequence: TGCGCCAGCAGTGAGCGGCGGGGCAATGAGCAGTTCTTC. It specifies CASSERRGNEQFF. The chain couples TRBV10-2 to TRBJ2-1; possibly TRBD2 for D (6 bases). The germline CDR1 and CDR2 sequences are WSHSY and SAAADI. Trimming cost V 2 bases and J 6 bases, with 8 bases left between them. The CDR3 is made up of 13 amino acids.

The chain recombines TRBV7-2 with TRBJ2-2; weak D call: TRBD2 (5 bases). V was clipped by 8 bases and J by 0 bases, with 10 bases between them. The CDR3 loop spans 14 amino acids. Germline CDR1 and CDR2: SGHTA and FQGNSA. CDR3 residues: CASVDYPNTGELFF. CDR3 nucleotides: TGTGCCAGCGTCGACTATCCGAACACCGGGGAGCTGTTTTTT.

This clonotype was observed a handful of times. The gene calls are TRBV19 and TRBJ2-5, with 13 bases lining up with TRBD2. The CDR3 runs 15 residues. V lost 8 bases and J lost 5; bases outside the gene matches: 8. CDR1 LNHDA and CDR2 SQIVND come from the germline V gene (reference sequence). CDR3 DNA sequence: TGTGCCAGTGGCACTAGCGGGGGGGCCCGGGAGACCCAGTACTTC. Its translation is CASGTSGGARETQYF.

The chain has TRBV5-1 and TRBJ2-3; 8 nucleotides agree with TRBD2. CDR1 and CDR2 (germline): SGHRS, YFSETQ. The CDR3 has 16 amino acids. The V segment lost 4 bases and the J segment 4 bases; nucleotides outside the gene matches: 11. DNA for the CDR3: TGCGCCAGCAGCGTTTCGGGGGGGCCAGGGGCAGATACGCAGTATTTT. Protein product: CASSVSGGPGADTQYF.

The J gene is TRBJ1-2, the V gene TRBV29-1; 11 positions agree with TRBD1. CDR1 and CDR2 (germline): SQVTM, ANQGSEA. V was pared by 6 bases and J by 5 bases, with 8 bases of the junction left unmatched. The CDR3 runs to 14 residues. The CDR3 DNA reads TGCAGCGTCGTAGGACAGGGGGCGCGGTATGGCTACACCTTC. Amino acids: CSVVGQGARYGYTF.

V and J are TRBV7-9 and TRBJ2-5; no firm D call. This CDR3 has 14 amino acids. CDR1 SEHNR and CDR2 FQNEAQ come from the germline V gene (reference sequence). The V and J ends lost 3 bases and 1 base respectively, with 9 bases between them. The CDR3 nucleotides read TGTGCCAGCAGCTTTTACCGACCCCAAGAGACCCAGTACTTC. Its protein product is CASSFYRPQETQYF.

About this clonotype: Germline is not matched at one junction end, which may reflect a read error. This chain joins TRBV7-7 and TRBJ1-1; D unclear. Germline CDR1 SSHAT, CDR2 FNYEAQ (reference sequence). The CDR3 has 13 amino acids. CDR3 DNA sequence: TGTGCTAGCAGCTCCGGTATCGGCACTGAAGCTTTCTTT. This encodes CASSSGIGTEAFF.

This clonotype has just a few counts. The V gene is TRBV30, the J gene TRBJ2-7; perhaps TRBD1 as D (5 bases). CDR1 and CDR2 (germline): GTSNPN, SVGIG (reference sequence). The V end was cut by 3 bases, the J end by 6 bases, with 15 bases between. This CDR3 has 13 amino acids. CDR3 bases: TGTGCCTGGAGAATCAGGGTGCGAGGCGAGCAGTACTTC. Its protein is CAWRIRVRGEQYF.

This clonotype showed up many times. The chain employs TRBV12-3 or TRBV12-4 and TRBJ1-1; D gene uncertain. The CDR3 runs to 12 residues. V was shortened by 3 bases and J by 6 bases, with 8 bases between the two germline ends. CDR3 amino acids: CASSFGSSEAFF. CDR3 DNA sequence: TGTGCCAGCAGTTTCGGTAGTTCTGAAGCTTTCTTT.

This clonotype showed up just a few times. The chain combines TRBV30 with TRBJ1-2; TRBD1 might be the D (5 bases). Germline CDR1 GTSNPN, CDR2 SVGIG (reference sequence). CDR3 length equals 14 residues. DNA of the CDR3: TGTGCTACGAGCCGGTCCGGGAGGGGTTCCGGCTACACCTTC. Translating it yields CATSRSGRGSGYTF.

This clonotype has more than one count but fewer than ten. The CDR3 DNA sequence: TGCAGTGCTAGAGGCGTACAGAGGTACGAGCAGTACTTC. Translating it yields CSARGVQRYEQYF. J is TRBJ2-7 and V is TRBV20-1; D call uncertain. The CDR3 loop spans 13 amino acids. The ends were cut back, 1 base at V and 4 bases at J, with 11 bases in the middle. Germline V CDR1 and CDR2: DFQATT, SNEGSKA (reference sequence).